The clone carrying this T cell receptor (beta chain) was seen ten or more times. The source of the sample is a study of T-cell reconstitution after alpha-beta-depleted transplantation in children. Looked up from germline, CDR1 is DFQATT and CDR2 is SNEGSKA (reference sequence). Trimming took off 3 bases at V and 8 bases at J, with 13 bases between the two ends. The CDR3 is made up of 12 amino acids. The TCRbeta library incorporated unique molecular identifiers. TCRdb re-called the PCR reads with MiXCR, one entry per CDR3 protein. The sample has about 110,000 distinct CDR3 sequences, 9% to 12% seen once.

The clonotype comes from a human donor who donated a stem cell graft to a child with acute lymphoblastic leukemia. Sequenced here: PBMCs from the stem cell graft donor, sampled from the stem cell graft. The chain employs TRBV20-1 and TRBJ1-2, with D unclear. The CDR3 DNA reads as TGCAGTGCTAGGTGGTTGGCGGGAGGCTACACCTTC. This translates into CSARWLAGGYTF.